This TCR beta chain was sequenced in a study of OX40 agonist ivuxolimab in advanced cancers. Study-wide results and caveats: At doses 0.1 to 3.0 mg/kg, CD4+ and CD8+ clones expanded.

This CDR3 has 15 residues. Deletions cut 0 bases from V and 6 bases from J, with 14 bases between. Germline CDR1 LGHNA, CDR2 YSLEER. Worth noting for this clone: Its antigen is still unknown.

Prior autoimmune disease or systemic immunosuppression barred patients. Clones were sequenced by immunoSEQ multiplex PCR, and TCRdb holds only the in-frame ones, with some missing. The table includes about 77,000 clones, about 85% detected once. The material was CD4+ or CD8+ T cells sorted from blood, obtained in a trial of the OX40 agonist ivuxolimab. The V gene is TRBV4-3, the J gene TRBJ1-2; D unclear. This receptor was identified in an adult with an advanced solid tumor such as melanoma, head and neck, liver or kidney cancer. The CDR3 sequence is CASSQDPGREHGYTF. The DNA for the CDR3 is TGCGCCAGCAGCCAAGATCCCGGACGGGAGCATGGCTACACCTTC.